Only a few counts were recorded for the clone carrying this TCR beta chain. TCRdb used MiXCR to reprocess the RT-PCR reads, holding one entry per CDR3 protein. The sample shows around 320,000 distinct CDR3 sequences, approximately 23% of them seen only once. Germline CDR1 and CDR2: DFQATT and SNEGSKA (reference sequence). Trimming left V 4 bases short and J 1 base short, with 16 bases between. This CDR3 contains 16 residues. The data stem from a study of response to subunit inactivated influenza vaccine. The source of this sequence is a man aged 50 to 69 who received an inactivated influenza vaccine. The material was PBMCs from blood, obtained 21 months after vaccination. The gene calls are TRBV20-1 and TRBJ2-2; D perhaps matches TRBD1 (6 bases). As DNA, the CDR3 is TGCAGTGCTAATCCGGGACAACGGATGAACACCGGGGAGCTGTTTTTT. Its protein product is CSANPGQRMNTGELFF.